The subject of this entry is one TCR beta chain. Its target is not known. Sequence data for DNA of cultured CD4+ T cells were generated by the Oncomine TCR Beta short-read assay. Using its own MiXCR run on the PCR reads, TCRdb lists one record per CDR3 protein. The data show almost 25,000 distinct CDR3 sequences, less than 70% seen once. This sample is part of a study of vaccination and CD4 T cells after COVID-19. Trimming removed 9 bases from V and 3 bases from J, with 19 bases in between. The length of the CDR3 is 15 residues. Germline V CDR1 and CDR2: LNHDA, SQIVND (reference sequence). The treatment here: approximately 9-day PBMC culture with coronavirus spike peptide pools or control peptides (ViraFEST assay). Culture conditions combined 2.2 million or so PBMCs per well with roughly 10 IU/ml IL-2 and about 10 ug/ml peptide pools. Study-level results: Only relatively few convalescent patients were studied, and early post-infection timepoints were not analyzed.

The genes are TRBV19 and TRBJ2-3, with D perhaps TRBD2 (5 bases). Specimen: CD4+ T cells from blood, cultured in vitro. This TCR derives from a human donor who had recovered from COVID-19. In DNA, the CDR3 is TGTGCCAGCCGGGATCGGAGTGGGAGTACAGATACGCAGTATTTT. Translation gives CASRDRSGSTDTQYF.